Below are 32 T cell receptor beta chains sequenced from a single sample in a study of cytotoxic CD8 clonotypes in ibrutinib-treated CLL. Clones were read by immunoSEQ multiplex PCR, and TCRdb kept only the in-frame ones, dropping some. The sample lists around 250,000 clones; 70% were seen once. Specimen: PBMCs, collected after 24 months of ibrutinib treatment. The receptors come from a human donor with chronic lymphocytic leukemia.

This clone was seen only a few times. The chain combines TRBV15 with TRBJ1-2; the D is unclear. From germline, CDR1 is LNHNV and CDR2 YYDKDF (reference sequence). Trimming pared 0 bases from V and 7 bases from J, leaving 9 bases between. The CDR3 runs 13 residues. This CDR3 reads CATSRDVDSGYTF. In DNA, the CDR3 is TGTGCCACCAGCAGAGATGTAGACTCTGGCTACACCTTC.

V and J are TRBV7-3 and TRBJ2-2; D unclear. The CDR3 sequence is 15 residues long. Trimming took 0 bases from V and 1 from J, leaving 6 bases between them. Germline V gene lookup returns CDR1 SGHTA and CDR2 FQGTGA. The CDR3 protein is CASSLTSGNTGELFF. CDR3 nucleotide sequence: TGTGCCAGCAGCTTAACATCTGGGAACACCGGGGAGCTGTTTTTT.

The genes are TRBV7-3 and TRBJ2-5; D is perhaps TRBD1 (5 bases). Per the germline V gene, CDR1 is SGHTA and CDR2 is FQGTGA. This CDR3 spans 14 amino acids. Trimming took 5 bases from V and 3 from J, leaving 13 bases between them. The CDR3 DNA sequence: TGTGCCAGCAGCCCAATGGGCAGGGAAGAGACCCAGTACTTC. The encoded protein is CASSPMGREETQYF. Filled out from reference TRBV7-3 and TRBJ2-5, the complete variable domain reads GAGVSQTPSNKVTEKGKYVELRCDPISGHTALYWYRQSLGQGPEFLIYFQGTGAADDSGLPNDRFFAVRPEGSVSTLKIQRTERGDSAVYLCASSPMGREETQYFGPGTRLLVL.

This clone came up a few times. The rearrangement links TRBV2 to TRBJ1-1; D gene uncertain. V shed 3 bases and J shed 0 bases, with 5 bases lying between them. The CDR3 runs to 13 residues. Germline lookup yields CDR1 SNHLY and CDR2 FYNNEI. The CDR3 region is CASSDRLNTEAFF. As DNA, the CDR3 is TGTGCCAGCAGTGACAGATTGAACACTGAAGCTTTCTTT.

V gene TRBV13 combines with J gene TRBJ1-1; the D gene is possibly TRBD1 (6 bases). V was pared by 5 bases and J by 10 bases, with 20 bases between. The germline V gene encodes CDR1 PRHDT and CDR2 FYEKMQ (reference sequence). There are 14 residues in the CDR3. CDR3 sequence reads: CASSLIGGPSRAFF. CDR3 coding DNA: TGTGCCAGCAGCCTCATTGGGGGGCCCAGCAGAGCTTTCTTT.

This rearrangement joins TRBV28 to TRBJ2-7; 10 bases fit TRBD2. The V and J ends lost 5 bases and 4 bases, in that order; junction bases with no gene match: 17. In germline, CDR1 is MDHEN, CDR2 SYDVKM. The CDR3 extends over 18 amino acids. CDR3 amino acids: CASSGGQVLTSGWYEQYF. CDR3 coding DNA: TGTGCCAGCAGTGGAGGACAGGTCCTGACTAGCGGGTGGTACGAGCAGTACTTC. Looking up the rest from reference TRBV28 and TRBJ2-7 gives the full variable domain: DVKVTQSSRYLVKRTGEKVFLECVQDMDHENMFWYRQDPGLGLRLIYFSYDVKMKEKGDIPEGYSVSREKKERFSLILESASTNQTSMYLCASSGGQVLTSGWYEQYFGPGTRLTVT.

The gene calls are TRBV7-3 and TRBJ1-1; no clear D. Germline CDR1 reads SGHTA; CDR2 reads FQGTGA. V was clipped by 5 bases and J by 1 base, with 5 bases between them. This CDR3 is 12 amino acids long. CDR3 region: CASSRPNTEAFF. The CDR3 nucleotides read TGTGCCAGCAGCCGACCGAACACTGAAGCTTTCTTT.

CDR3 DNA: TGCAGCGTTGCACGCGGGGTCGGGGAGACCCAGTACTTC. Protein: CSVARGVGETQYF. V is TRBV29-1 and J is TRBJ2-5; possibly TRBD2 for D (6 bases). The V gene lost 4 bases and the J gene lost 5 bases, with 14 bases spanning the gap. There are 13 residues in the CDR3. Germline loops: CDR1 SQVTM, CDR2 ANQGSEA.

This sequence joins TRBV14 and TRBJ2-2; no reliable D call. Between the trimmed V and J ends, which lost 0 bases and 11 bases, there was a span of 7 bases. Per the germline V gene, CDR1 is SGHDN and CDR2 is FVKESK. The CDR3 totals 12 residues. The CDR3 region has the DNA TGTGCCAGCAGCCAAGAGTTCACAGAGCTGTTTTTT. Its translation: CASSQEFTELFF.

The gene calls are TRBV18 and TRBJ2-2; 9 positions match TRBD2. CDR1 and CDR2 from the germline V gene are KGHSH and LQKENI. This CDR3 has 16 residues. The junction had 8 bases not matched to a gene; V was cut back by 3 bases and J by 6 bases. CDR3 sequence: CASSPGIAGEAGELFF. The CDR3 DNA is TGTGCCAGCTCACCCGGGATAGCGGGAGAGGCCGGGGAGCTGTTTTTT.

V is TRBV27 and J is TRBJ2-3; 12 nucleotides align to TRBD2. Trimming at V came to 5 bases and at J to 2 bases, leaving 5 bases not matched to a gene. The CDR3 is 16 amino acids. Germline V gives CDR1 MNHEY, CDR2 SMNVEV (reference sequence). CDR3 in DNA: TGTGCCAGCAGTATGACTAGCGGGAGTTTCACAGATACGCAGTATTTT. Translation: CASSMTSGSFTDTQYF.

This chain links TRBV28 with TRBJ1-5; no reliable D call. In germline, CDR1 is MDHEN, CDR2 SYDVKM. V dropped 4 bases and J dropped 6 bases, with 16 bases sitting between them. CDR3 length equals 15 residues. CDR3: CASSSSEAGFQPQHF. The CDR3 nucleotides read TGTGCCAGCAGTTCCTCGGAGGCTGGCTTTCAGCCCCAGCATTTT. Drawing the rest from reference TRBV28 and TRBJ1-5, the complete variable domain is DVKVTQSSRYLVKRTGEKVFLECVQDMDHENMFWYRQDPGLGLRLIYFSYDVKMKEKGDIPEGYSVSREKKERFSLILESASTNQTSMYLCASSSSEAGFQPQHFGDGTRLSIL.

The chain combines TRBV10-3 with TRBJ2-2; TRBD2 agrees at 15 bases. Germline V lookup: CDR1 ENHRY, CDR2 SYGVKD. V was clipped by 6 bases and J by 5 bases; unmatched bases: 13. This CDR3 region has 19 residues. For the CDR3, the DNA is TGTGCCATCAGAAACCTGGACGGCGGGACTAGCGGGAGGACCGGGGAGCTGTTTTTT. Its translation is CAIRNLDGGTSGRTGELFF.

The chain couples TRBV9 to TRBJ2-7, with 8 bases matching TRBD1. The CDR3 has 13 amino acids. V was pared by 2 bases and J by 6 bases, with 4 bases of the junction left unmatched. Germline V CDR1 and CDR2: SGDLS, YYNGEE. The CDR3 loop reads CASSVFDRGEQYF. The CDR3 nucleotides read TGTGCCAGCAGCGTTTTTGACAGGGGCGAGCAGTACTTC.

The CDR3 DNA is TGTGCCAGCAGTTTATTGGGGTCCGGGGAGCTGTTTTTT. This codes for CASSLLGSGELFF. This chain connects TRBV27 to TRBJ2-2, with D unresolved. Germline CDR1 MNHEY, CDR2 SMNVEV (reference sequence). Deletions cut 1 base from V and 6 bases from J, with 6 bases between. The CDR3 runs 13 residues.

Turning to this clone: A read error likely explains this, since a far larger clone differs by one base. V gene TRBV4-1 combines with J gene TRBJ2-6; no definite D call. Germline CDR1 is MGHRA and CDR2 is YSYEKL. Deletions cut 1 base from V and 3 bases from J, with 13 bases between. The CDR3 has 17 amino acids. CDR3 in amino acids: CASSQGHGGVGANVLTF. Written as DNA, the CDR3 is TGCGCCAGCAGCCAAGGACACGGTGGGGTTGGGGCCAACGTCCTGACTTTC.

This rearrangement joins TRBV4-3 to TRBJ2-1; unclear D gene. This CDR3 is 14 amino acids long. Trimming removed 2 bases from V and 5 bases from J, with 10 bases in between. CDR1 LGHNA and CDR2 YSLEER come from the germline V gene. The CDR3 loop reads CASSQQTLDNEQFF. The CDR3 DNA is TGCGCCAGCAGCCAACAAACTTTAGACAATGAGCAGTTCTTC.

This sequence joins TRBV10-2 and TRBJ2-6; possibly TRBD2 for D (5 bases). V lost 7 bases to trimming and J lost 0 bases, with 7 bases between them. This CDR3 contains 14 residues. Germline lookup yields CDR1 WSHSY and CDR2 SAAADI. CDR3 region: CASTSNSGANVLTF. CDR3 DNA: TGCGCCAGCACTAGCAACTCTGGGGCCAACGTCCTGACTTTC.

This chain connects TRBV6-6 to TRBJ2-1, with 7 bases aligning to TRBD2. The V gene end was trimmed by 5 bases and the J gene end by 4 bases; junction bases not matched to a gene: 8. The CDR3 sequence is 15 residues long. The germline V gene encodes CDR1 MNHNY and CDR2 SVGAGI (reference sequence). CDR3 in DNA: TGTGCCAGCAGTACGCTAGCGGCTGAATACAATGAGCAGTTCTTC. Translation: CASSTLAAEYNEQFF.

The DNA for the CDR3 is TGTGCCAGCAGTTACGGTGTTAATACCGGGGAGCTGTTTTTT. Translation: CASSYGVNTGELFF. The J gene is TRBJ2-2, the V gene TRBV6-5, with D unresolved. Germline V CDR1 and CDR2: MNHEY, SVGAGI. V was clipped by 2 bases and J by 5 bases, with 9 bases between them. The CDR3 has 14 amino acids.

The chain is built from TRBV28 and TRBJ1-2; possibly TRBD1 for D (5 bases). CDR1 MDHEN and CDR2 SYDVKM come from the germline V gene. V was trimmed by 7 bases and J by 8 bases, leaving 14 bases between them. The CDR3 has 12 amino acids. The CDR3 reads CASITSGDGYTF. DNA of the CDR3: TGTGCCAGCATTACTTCGGGGGACGGCTACACCTTC.

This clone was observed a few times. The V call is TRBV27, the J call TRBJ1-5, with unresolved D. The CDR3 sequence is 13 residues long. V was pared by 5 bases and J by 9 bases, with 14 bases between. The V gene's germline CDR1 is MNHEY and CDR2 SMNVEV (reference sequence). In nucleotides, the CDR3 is TGTGCCAGCAGTCCCATTATCCCGGGGCCCCAGCATTTT. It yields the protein CASSPIIPGPQHF.

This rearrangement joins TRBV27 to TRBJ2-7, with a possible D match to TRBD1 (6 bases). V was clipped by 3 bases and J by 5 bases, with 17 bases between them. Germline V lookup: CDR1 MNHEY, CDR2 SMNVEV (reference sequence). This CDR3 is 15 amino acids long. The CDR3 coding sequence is TGTGCCAGCAGTTTCCTTTATACAGGGAACCACGAGCAGTACTTC. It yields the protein CASSFLYTGNHEQYF.

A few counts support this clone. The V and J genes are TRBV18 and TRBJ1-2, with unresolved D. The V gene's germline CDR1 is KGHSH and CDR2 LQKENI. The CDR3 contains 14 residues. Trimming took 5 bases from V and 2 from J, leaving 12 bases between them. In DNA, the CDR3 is TGTGCCAGCTCATCTAAGACGGTGAACTATGGCTACACCTTC. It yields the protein CASSSKTVNYGYTF.

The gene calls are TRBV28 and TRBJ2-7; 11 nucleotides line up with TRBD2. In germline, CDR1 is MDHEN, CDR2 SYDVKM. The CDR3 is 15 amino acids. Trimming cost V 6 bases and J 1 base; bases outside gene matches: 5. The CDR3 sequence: CASRLLAGGSYEQYF. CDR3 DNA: TGTGCCAGCAGATTGCTAGCGGGAGGATCCTACGAGCAGTACTTC. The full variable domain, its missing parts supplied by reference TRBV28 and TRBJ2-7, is DVKVTQSSRYLVKRTGEKVFLECVQDMDHENMFWYRQDPGLGLRLIYFSYDVKMKEKGDIPEGYSVSREKKERFSLILESASTNQTSMYLCASRLLAGGSYEQYFGPGTRLTVT.

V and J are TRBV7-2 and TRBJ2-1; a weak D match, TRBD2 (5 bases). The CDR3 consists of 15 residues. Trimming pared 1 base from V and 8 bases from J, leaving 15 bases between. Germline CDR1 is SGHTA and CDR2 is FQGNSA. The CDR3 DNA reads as TGTGCCAGCAGCTTAGGGCCCGGGGTCCGCGATGAGCAGTTCTTC. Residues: CASSLGPGVRDEQFF.

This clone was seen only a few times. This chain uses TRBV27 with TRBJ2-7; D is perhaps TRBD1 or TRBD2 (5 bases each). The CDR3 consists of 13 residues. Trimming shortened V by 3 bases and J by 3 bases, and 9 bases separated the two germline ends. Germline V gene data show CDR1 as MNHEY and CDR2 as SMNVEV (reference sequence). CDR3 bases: TGTGCCAGCAGTTTCCGGGGCAACTACGAGCAGTACTTC. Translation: CASSFRGNYEQYF.

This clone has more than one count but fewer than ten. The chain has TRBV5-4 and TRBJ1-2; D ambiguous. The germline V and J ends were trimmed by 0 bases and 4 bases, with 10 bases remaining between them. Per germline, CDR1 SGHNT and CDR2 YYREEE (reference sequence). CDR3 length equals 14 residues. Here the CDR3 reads CASSLEGNSYGYTF. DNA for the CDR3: TGTGCCAGCAGCTTGGAAGGGAATAGCTATGGCTACACCTTC.

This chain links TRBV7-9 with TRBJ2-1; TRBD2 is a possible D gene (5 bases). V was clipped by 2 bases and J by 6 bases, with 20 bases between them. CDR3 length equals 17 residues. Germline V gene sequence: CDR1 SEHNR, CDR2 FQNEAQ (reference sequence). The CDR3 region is CASSLPLEGDPSNEQFF. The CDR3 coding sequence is TGTGCCAGCAGCTTACCCCTAGAGGGAGATCCATCCAATGAGCAGTTCTTC.

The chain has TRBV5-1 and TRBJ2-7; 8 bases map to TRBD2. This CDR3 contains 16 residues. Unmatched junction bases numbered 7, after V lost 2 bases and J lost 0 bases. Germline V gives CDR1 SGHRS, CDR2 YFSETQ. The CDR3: CASSFSPSGYSYEQYF. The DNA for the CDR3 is TGCGCCAGCAGCTTCTCTCCTAGCGGGTACTCCTACGAGCAGTACTTC.

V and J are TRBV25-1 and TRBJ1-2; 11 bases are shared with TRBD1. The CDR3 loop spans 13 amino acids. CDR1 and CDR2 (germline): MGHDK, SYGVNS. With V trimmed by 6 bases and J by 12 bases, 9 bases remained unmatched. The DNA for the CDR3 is TGTGCCAGCAGGTTCGGGACAGGGGGTCAGGACACCTTC. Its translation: CASRFGTGGQDTF.

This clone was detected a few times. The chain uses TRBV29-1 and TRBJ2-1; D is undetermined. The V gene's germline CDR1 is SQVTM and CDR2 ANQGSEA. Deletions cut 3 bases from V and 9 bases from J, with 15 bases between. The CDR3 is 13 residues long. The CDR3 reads CSVDLKDLAEQFF. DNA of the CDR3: TGCAGCGTTGACCTTAAAGATTTGGCTGAGCAGTTCTTC.